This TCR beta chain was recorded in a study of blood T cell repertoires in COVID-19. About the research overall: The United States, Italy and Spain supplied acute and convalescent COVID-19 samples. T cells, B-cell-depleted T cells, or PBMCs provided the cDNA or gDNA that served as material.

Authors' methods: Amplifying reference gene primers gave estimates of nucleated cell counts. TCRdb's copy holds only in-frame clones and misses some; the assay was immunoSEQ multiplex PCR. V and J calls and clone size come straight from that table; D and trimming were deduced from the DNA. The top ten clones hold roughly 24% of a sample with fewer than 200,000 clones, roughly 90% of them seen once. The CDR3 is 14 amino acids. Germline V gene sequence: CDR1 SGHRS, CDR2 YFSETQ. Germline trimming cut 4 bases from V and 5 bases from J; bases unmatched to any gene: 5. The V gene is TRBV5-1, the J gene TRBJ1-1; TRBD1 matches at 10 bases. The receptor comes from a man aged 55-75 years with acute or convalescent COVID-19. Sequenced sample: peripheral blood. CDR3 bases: TGCGCCAGCAGCCAGCGGACAGGGGGGACTGAAGCTTTCTTT. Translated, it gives CASSQRTGGTEAFF.